A single count supports the clone carrying this TCR beta chain. Antigen unknown. Repertoires were generated with immunoSEQ multiplex PCR, while TCRdb's copy carries only in-frame clones and drops some. Of roughly 120,000 clones in the sample, 81% were seen once. With V trimmed by 3 bases and J by 6 bases, 11 bases remained unmatched. Germline V gene data show CDR1 as SEHNR and CDR2 as FQNEAQ (reference sequence). The CDR3 sequence is 16 residues long. This entry is derived from a study of T cell responses to AZD1222 COVID-19 vaccine. Study findings and constraints: Repertoires in all cases were sampled only once the peak T cell response had passed.

This sequence was found in an adult in good health. The rearrangement uses TRBV7-9 and TRBJ1-1; 9 nucleotides align to TRBD1. The sample in question was peripheral blood, obtained on day 0 of AZD1222 vaccination. DNA of the CDR3: TGTGCCAGCAGCTTCTACAGACAGGGGGTAGTCGCTGAAGCTTTCTTT. Protein: CASSFYRQGVVAEAFF. The full variable domain, rest sourced from reference TRBV7-9 and TRBJ1-1, is DTGVSQNPRHKITKRGQNVTFRCDPISEHNRLYWYRQTLGQGPEFLTYFQNEAQLEKSRLLSDRFSAERPKGSFSTLEIQRTEQGDSAMYLCASSFYRQGVVAEAFFGQGTRLTVV.